Listed below are T cell receptor beta chains from one sample, sequenced in a study of shared clonotypes between healthy human individuals. This table comes from immunoSEQ multiplex PCR, and its TCRdb copy is limited to in-frame clones, with some not included. This table has some 2,500,000 clones, 93% appearing once. The sample was naive CD4+ T cells from PBMCs. Receptors were obtained from a man younger than 30 in good health. Some clones in this sample may be carry-over from other donors' samples. Each CDR3 is given with its conserved first and last residue. A D gene is named only where the DNA matches it firmly. The size of a clone is reported for some rows only, either as once, few or many, or as a class for expanded clones.

14	.	TRBV28	.	TRBJ2-3	TGTGCCAGCAGTCCGGGGCGGGATCTGGATACGCAGTATTTT	CASSPGRDLDTQYF
13	.	TRBV6-4	.	TRBJ2-3	TGTGCCAGCAGTCAGGGGCATGGAGATACGCAGTATTTT	CASSQGHGDTQYF
16	.	TRBV11-2	.	TRBJ2-3	TGTGCCAGCAGCCCCATAAGGAGGACTAAACGGGATACGCAGTATTTT	CASSPIRRTKRDTQYF
16	.	TRBV28	TRBD1	TRBJ1-5	TGTGCCAGCAGTCCACGCGTGGGACAGGTGTATCAGCCCCAGCATTTT	CASSPRVGQVYQPQHF
16	.	TRBV7-3	.	TRBJ2-7	TGTGCCAGCAGCTTAGGTAGCGGGACAGACACCTACGAGCAGTACTTC	CASSLGSGTDTYEQYF
13	.	TRBV5-4	.	TRBJ2-5	TGTGCCAGCAGCTCCGGGGCTGGGGAGACCCAGTACTTC	CASSSGAGETQYF
14	.	TRBV4-3	.	TRBJ1-2	TGCGCCAGCAGCCAAGTTTCTCAGGCATATGGCTACACCTTC	CASSQVSQAYGYTF
12	.	TRBV18	.	TRBJ2-2	TGTGCCAGCTCACTAGGGACCGGGGAGCTGTTTTTT	CASSLGTGELFF
13	once	TRBV28	.	TRBJ2-7	TGTGCCAGCAGTAGAGGTTTGCCCGGCGAGCAGTACTTC	CASSRGLPGEQYF
15	few	TRBV29-1	TRBD1	TRBJ1-1	TGCAGCGCGATCCGGGGGACAGATCTGAACACTGAAGCTTTCTTT	CSAIRGTDLNTEAFF
16	.	TRBV9	.	TRBJ2-1	TGTGCCAGCAGCGTAGAAAAGTATAGCTCCTACAATGAGCAGTTCTTC	CASSVEKYSSYNEQFF
18	.	TRBV28	TRBD2	TRBJ2-1	TGTGCCAGCAGTTTTGGGATGGGGACTACCCGCTCCTACAATGAGCAGTTCTTC	CASSFGMGTTRSYNEQFF
15	.	TRBV10-1	.	TRBJ1-3	TGCGCCAGCAGTGAAGGAGGACACGCTGGAAACACCATATATTTT	CASSEGGHAGNTIYF
12	.	TRBV7-9	.	TRBJ1-1	TGTGCCAGCAGCCACCCGAACACTGAAGCTTTCTTT	CASSHPNTEAFF
14	.	TRBV19	TRBD1	TRBJ1-4	TGTGCCAGTAGTGGGACAGTCCGTAATGAAAAACTGTTTTTT	CASSGTVRNEKLFF
14	.	TRBV5-4	.	TRBJ2-5	TGTGCCAGCAGCTTGGCGTCGGAAGGAGAGACCCAGTACTTC	CASSLASEGETQYF
16	.	TRBV5-1	TRBD1	TRBJ2-2	TGCGCCAGCAGCTTATTGGGACAGGGTCACACCGGGGAGCTGTTTTTT	CASSLLGQGHTGELFF
14	.	TRBV5-1	.	TRBJ2-5	TGCGCCAGCAGCTCCACCGGGGGCTGGGAGACCCAGTACTTC	CASSSTGGWETQYF
14	.	TRBV7-9	.	TRBJ1-2	TGTGCCAGCAGTCGACAGTTAACTAACTATGGCTACACCTTC	CASSRQLTNYGYTF
11	.	TRBV30	.	TRBJ2-3	TGTGCCTGGAGTGTACAGAATACGCAGTATTTT	CAWSVQNTQYF
15	.	TRBV5-1	TRBD1	TRBJ2-1	TGCGCCAGCAGCTTATTGGCGGGACAGGAGAATGAGCAGTTCTTC	CASSLLAGQENEQFF
15	.	TRBV19	TRBD1	TRBJ1-4	TGTGCCAGTAGTTTGGACAGGTTGACTAATGAAAAACTGTTTTTT	CASSLDRLTNEKLFF
15	.	TRBV27	.	TRBJ2-1	TGTGCCAGCAGCGTAACTGGCAGCTCCTACAATGAGCAGTTCTTC	CASSVTGSSYNEQFF
13	.	TRBV2	.	TRBJ2-5	TGTGCCAGCAGTCGACAGTGGGAAGAGACCCAGTACTTC	CASSRQWEETQYF
15	.	TRBV7-9	TRBD1	TRBJ2-4	TGTGCCAGCAGGGCGGTGGGGACAGATAAAAACATTCAGTACTTC	CASRAVGTDKNIQYF
14	.	TRBV5-6	.	TRBJ1-2	TGTGCCAGCAGCTTGCCCAGAGGAGACTATGGCTACACCTTC	CASSLPRGDYGYTF
14	.	TRBV6-6	TRBD2	TRBJ2-7	TGTGCCAGCAGTTACTTGGGCGGGGGATACGAGCAGTACTTC	CASSYLGGGYEQYF
9	few	TRBV28	.	TRBJ2-5	TGTGCCAGCTCCGAGACCCAGTACTTC	CASSETQYF
15	.	TRBV6-5	TRBD2	TRBJ2-1	TGTGCCACGAAGCGGGAGGCGCGCTCCTACAATGAGCAGTTCTTC	CATKREARSYNEQFF
15	once	TRBV18	.	TRBJ1-4	TGTGCCAGCTCACGGACACCTACAACTAATGAAAAACTGTTTTTT	CASSRTPTTNEKLFF
14	few	TRBV19	TRBD1	TRBJ1-5	TGTGCCAGTAGTGCGACAGGGGGCAATCAGCCCCAGCATTTT	CASSATGGNQPQHF
13	.	TRBV29-1	.	TRBJ2-7	TGCAGCGTTGTGGCAGGACCTTCCTACGAGCAGTACTTC	CSVVAGPSYEQYF
15	.	TRBV7-2	.	TRBJ2-5	TGTGCCAGCAGCTTAGCTATGGGGGGCCAAGAGACCCAGTACTTC	CASSLAMGGQETQYF
14	.	TRBV6-6	TRBD1	TRBJ2-3	TGTGCCAGCAGCCGGACAGGGATCGCAGATACGCAGTATTTT	CASSRTGIADTQYF
16	.	TRBV10-2	TRBD1	TRBJ1-4	TGCGCCAGCAGTGATCCGGGACAGGGGGAGAGTGAAAAACTGTTTTTT	CASSDPGQGESEKLFF
12	.	TRBV6-5	.	TRBJ2-7	TGTGCCAGCAGAGGACAAGCCTACGAGCAGTACTTC	CASRGQAYEQYF
15	.	TRBV9	TRBD1	TRBJ1-4	TGTGCCAGCAGCGTAACCGGACAGGGCCGAGAAAAACTGTTTTTT	CASSVTGQGREKLFF
15	.	TRBV9	TRBD2	TRBJ2-7	TGTGCCAGCAGCTTGGGTAGCGGGACATTCCCCGAGCAGTACTTC	CASSLGSGTFPEQYF
18	.	TRBV5-1	TRBD1	TRBJ1-1	TGCGCCAGCAGCTTGGTCACGGGGACAGGGGCGCCGAACACTGAAGCTTTCTTT	CASSLVTGTGAPNTEAFF
13	.	TRBV7-8	TRBD1	TRBJ1-1	TGTGCCAGCAGCATAAGACAGGGCTCTGAAGCTTTCTTT	CASSIRQGSEAFF
15	.	TRBV5-1	TRBD2	TRBJ2-1	TGCGCCAGCACCTTGGGACTAGCGGGGCCCAATGAGCAGTTCTTC	CASTLGLAGPNEQFF
14	.	TRBV15	.	TRBJ1-2	TGTGCCACCAGCGAATCCACAGGGAGCTATGGCTACACCTTC	CATSESTGSYGYTF
15	.	TRBV7-9	TRBD1	TRBJ1-2	TGTGCCAGCAGCTCGGACAGGGCAATCGACTATGGCTGCACCTTC	CASSSDRAIDYGCTF
16	.	TRBV7-8	TRBD1	TRBJ1-5	TGTGCCAGCAGCTTACTTACAGGGGGCTTAAATCAGCCCCAGCATTTT	CASSLLTGGLNQPQHF
16	.	TRBV9	TRBD2	TRBJ2-1	TGTGCCAGCAGCCCCCCAGGACTAGCGGATATCAATGAGCAGTTCTTC	CASSPPGLADINEQFF
16	.	TRBV6-5	TRBD1	TRBJ2-7	TGTGCCAGCAGTTATGGGGGGACAGGGAGCTCCTACGAGCAGTACTTC	CASSYGGTGSSYEQYF
14	.	TRBV28	TRBD1	TRBJ2-3	TGTGCCAGCGAGGACAGGCCCCTGGGAAATACGCAGTATTTT	CASEDRPLGNTQYF
15	.	TRBV4-1	.	TRBJ2-4	TGCGCCAGCAGCCAAGTGGAAAGGGGAAAGGGCATTCAGTACTTC	CASSQVERGKGIQYF
15	.	TRBV6-5	TRBD1	TRBJ1-2	TGTGCCAGCAGTTACGGTCCAGGGGGCTACTATGGCTACACCTTC	CASSYGPGGYYGYTF
12	.	TRBV6-5	.	TRBJ1-1	TGTGCCAGCAGCCAGACCCTCGGACAGACCTCCTTT	CASSQTLGQTSF
15	.	TRBV5-1	TRBD2	TRBJ2-3	TGCGCCAGCAGCCGCGGGGCGGGAGGCGGAGATACGCAGTATTTT	CASSRGAGGGDTQYF
20	.	TRBV23-1	TRBD2	TRBJ2-7	TGCGCCAGCAGTCGACCAGCGGGATCCGGGGAGGTAATAACAGCCTACGAGCAGTACTTC	CASSRPAGSGEVITAYEQYF
13	.	TRBV28	.	TRBJ2-5	TGTGCCAGCAGTTTAATTCAGGCAGAGACCCAGTACTTC	CASSLIQAETQYF
14	.	TRBV27	.	TRBJ2-1	TGTGCCAGCAGTGCAGGATACCCCTACAATGAGCAGTTCTTC	CASSAGYPYNEQFF
16	.	TRBV18	TRBD2	TRBJ2-3	TGTGCCAGCTCACCTCTAGCGGGAGGGAACACAGATACGCAGTATTTT	CASSPLAGGNTDTQYF
16	.	TRBV18	.	TRBJ2-2	TGTGCCAGCTCACCAAGAGATTCCGCGAACACCGGGGAGCTGTTTTTT	CASSPRDSANTGELFF
13	.	TRBV7-2	.	TRBJ2-7	TGTGCCAGCAGCTTTCACCGGGACTACGAGCAGTACTTC	CASSFHRDYEQYF